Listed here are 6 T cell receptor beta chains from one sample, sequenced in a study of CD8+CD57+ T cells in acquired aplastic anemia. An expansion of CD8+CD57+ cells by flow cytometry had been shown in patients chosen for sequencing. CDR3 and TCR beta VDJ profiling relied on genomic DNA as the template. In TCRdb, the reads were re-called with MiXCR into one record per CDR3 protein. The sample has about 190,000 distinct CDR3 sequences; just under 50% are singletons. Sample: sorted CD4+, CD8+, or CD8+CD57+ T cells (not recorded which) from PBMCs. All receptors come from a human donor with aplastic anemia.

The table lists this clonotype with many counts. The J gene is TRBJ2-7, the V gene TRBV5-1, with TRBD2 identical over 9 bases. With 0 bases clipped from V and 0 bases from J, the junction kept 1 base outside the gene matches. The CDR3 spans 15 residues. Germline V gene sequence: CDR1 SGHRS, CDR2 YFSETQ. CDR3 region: CASSLGTSVSYEQYF. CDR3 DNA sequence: TGCGCCAGCAGCTTGGGGACTAGCGTCTCCTACGAGCAGTACTTC.

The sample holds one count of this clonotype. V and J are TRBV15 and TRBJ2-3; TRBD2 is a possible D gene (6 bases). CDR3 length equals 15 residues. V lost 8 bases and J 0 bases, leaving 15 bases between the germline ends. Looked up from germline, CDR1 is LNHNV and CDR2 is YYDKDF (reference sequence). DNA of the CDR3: TGTGCCACCCTGGACCCAGGGACTAGCACAGATACGCAGTATTTT. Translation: CATLDPGTSTDTQYF.

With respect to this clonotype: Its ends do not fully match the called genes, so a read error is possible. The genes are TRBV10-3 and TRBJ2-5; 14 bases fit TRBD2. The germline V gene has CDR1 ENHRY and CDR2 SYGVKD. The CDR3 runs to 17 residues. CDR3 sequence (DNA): TGTGCCAGCAGTATCGATCCGGGACTAGCGGGAGTCGAGACCCAGTACTTC. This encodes CASSIDPGLAGVETQYF.

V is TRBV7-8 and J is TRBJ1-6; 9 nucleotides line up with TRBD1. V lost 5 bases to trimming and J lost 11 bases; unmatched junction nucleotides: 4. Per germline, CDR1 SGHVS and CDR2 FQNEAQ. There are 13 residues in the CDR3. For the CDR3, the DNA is TGTGCCAGCAGCACGGGACAGGGACCACCCCTCCACTTT. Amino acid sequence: CASSTGQGPPLHF.

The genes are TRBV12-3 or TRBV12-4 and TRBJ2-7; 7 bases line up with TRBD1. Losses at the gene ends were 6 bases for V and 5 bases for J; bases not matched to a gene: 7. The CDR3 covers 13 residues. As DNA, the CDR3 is TGTGCCAGCAGCCAGGGACAGAGGAACGAGCAGTACTTC. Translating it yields CASSQGQRNEQYF.

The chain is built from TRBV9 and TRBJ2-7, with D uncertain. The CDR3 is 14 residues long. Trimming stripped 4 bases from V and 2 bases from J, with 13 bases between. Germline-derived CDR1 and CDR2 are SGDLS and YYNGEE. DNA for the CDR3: TGTGCCAGCAGCTTAGTCGACGGTCCCTACGAGCAGTACTTC. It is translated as CASSLVDGPYEQYF.